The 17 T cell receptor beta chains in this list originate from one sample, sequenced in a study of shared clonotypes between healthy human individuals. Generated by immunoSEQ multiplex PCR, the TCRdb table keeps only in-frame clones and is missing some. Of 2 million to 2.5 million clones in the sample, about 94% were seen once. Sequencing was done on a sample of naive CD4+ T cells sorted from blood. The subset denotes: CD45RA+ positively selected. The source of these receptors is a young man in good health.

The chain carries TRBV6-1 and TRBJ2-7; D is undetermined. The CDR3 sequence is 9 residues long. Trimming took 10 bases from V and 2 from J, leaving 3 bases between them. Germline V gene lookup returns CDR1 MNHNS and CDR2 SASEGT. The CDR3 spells CANAYEQYF. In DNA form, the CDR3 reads TGTGCCAACGCCTACGAGCAGTACTTC.

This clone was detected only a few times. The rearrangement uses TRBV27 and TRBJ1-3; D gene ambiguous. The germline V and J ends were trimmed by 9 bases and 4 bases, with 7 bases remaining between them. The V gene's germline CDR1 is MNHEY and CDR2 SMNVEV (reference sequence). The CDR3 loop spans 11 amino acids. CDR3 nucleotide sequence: TGTGCCAGTGGTCAGGGAAACACCATATATTTT. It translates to CASGQGNTIYF.

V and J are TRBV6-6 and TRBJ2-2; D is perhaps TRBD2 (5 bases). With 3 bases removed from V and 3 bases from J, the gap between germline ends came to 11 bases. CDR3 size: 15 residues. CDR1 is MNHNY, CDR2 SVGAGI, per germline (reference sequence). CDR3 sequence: CASSYMGVDTGELFF. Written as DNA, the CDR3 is TGTGCCAGCAGTTATATGGGAGTCGACACCGGGGAGCTGTTTTTT.

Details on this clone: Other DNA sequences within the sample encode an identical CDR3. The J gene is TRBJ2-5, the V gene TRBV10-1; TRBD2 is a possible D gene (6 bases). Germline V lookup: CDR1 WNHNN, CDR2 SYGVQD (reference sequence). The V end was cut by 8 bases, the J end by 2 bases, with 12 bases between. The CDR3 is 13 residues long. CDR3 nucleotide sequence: TGCGCCAGCTCGCCGGGAGCACAAGAGACCCAGTACTTC. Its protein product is CASSPGAQETQYF.

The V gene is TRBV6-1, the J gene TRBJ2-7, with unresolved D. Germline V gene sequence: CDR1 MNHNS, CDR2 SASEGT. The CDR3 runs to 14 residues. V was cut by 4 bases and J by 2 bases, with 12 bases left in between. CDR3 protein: CASSGVPQAYEQYF. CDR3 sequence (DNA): TGTGCCAGCAGTGGGGTCCCACAAGCCTACGAGCAGTACTTC.

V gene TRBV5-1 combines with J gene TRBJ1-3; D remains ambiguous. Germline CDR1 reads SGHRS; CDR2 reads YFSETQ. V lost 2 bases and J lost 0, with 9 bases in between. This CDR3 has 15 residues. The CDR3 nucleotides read TGCGCCAGCAGCTTACGGGCCAGCTCTGGAAACACCATATATTTT. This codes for CASSLRASSGNTIYF.

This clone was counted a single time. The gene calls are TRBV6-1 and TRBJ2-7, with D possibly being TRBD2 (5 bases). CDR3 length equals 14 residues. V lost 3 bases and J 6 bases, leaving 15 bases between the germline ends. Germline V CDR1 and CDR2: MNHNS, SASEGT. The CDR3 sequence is CASSDVLGSLEQYF. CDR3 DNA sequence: TGTGCCAGCAGTGACGTTCTGGGGAGTCTCGAGCAGTACTTC.

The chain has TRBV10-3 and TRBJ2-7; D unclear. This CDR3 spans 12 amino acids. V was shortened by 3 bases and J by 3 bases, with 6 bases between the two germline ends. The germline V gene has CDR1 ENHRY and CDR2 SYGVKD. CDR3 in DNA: TGTGCCATCAGTGAAAACGGCTACGAGCAGTACTTC. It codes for CAISENGYEQYF.

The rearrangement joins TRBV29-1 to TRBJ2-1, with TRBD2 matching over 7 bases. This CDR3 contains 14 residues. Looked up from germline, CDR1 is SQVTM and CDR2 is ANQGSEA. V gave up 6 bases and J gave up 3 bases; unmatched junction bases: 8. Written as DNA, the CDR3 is TGCAGCGTCGTAGCGGGCAACAACTACAATGAGCAGTTCTTC. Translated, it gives CSVVAGNNYNEQFF.

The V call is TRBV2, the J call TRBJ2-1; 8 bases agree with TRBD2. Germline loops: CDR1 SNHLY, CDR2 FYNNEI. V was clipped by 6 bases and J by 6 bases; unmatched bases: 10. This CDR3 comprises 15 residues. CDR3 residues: CASSLSGSPPNEQFF. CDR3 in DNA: TGTGCCAGCAGCCTAAGCGGGAGTCCACCCAATGAGCAGTTCTTC.

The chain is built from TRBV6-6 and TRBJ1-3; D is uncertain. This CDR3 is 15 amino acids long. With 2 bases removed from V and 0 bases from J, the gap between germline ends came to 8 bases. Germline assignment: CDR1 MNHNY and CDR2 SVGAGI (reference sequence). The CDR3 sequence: CASSYAHNSGNTIYF. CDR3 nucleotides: TGTGCCAGCAGTTACGCCCACAACTCTGGAAACACCATATATTTT.

The CDR3 loop is CASSQEYLEGNIQYF. The CDR3 nucleotides are TGCGCCAGCAGCCAAGAATACTTGGAGGGAAACATTCAGTACTTC. J is TRBJ2-4 and V is TRBV4-3; a weak D match, TRBD2 (6 bases). The V and J ends lost 0 bases and 6 bases respectively, with 12 bases between them. This CDR3 comprises 15 residues. Germline V gives CDR1 LGHNA, CDR2 YSLEER.

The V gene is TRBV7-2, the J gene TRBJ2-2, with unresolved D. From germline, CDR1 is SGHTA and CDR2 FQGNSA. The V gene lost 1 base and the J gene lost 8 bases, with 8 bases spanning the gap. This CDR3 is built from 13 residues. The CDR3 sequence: CASSLVGVGELFF. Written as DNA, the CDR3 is TGTGCCAGCAGCTTAGTTGGGGTGGGGGAGCTGTTTTTT.

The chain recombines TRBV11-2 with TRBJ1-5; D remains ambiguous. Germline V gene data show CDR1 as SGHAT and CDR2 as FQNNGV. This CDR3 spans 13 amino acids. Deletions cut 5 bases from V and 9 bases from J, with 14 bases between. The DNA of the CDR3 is TGTGCCAGCAGCATCGGGTCAAGTGGGCCCCAGCATTTT. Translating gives CASSIGSSGPQHF.

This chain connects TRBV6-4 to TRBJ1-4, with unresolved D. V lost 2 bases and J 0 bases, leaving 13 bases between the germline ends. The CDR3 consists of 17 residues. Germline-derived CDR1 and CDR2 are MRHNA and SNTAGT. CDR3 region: CASSDVGASPTNEKLFF. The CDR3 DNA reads TGTGCCAGCAGTGACGTCGGAGCCAGTCCAACTAATGAAAAACTGTTTTTT.

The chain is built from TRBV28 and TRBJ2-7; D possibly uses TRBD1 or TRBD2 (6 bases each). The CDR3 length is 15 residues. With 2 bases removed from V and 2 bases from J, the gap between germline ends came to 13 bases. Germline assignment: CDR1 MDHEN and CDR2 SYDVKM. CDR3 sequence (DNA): TGTGCCAGCAGTTTACCGGGGGCCGGAGCCTACGAGCAGTACTTC. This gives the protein CASSLPGAGAYEQYF.

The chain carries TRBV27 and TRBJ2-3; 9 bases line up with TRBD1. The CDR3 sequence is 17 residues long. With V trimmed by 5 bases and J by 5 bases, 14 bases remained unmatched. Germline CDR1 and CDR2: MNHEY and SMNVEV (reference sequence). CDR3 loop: CASSAFGTGLERDTQYF. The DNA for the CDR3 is TGTGCCAGCAGTGCCTTCGGGACAGGGTTAGAAAGAGATACGCAGTATTTT.